The 32 T cell receptor beta chains presented below share a single source sample, sequenced in a study of regulatory T cells in long-lasting Graves disease. CDR3-region Arm-PCR and iRepertoire HTBI primers produced the TCR beta libraries. TCRdb re-analysed the multiplex PCR reads in MiXCR, keeping a single row per CDR3 protein. Of roughly 520,000 distinct CDR3 sequences listed, approximately 12% are singletons. Time point meaning: newly diagnosed GD, antithyroid drugs for less than 3 months. From PBMCs, RNA was extracted and then used to make the TCR library. The sample was also reused in another study, on T cells in Graves' hyperthyroidism and ophthalmopathy.

Here the sequenced sample was peripheral blood mononuclear cells (PBMCs), taken at new diagnosis, from a patient treated with antithyroid drugs. The receptors shown here come from a woman aged 25 to 39 with Graves disease.

This clonotype came up many times. The V call is TRBV14, the J call TRBJ2-7; 10 nucleotides agree with TRBD1. The CDR3 runs to 15 residues. The germline CDR1 and CDR2 sequences are SGHDN and FVKESK. V lost 4 bases, J lost 4 bases, and 7 bases stayed unmatched. CDR3 sequence (DNA): TGTGCCAGCAGCCCGTTGGGACAGGGGACTTACGAGCAGTACTTC. This encodes CASSPLGQGTYEQYF.

The chain combines TRBV7-9 with TRBJ2-1, with TRBD2 identical over 11 bases. With V trimmed by 6 bases and J by 9 bases, 13 bases remained unmatched. In germline, CDR1 is SEHNR, CDR2 FQNEAQ (reference sequence). The CDR3 has 16 residues. In DNA, the CDR3 is TGTGCCAGCAGGACCCGCACTAGCGGGAGCTTCGGTGAGCAGTTCTTC. It specifies CASRTRTSGSFGEQFF.

In its sample, this clonotype was seen many times. The gene calls are TRBV18 and TRBJ2-5; 7 nucleotides line up with TRBD1. The CDR3 sequence is 13 residues long. The J segment lost 5 bases and the V segment lost 3 bases, leaving 3 bases of the junction unmatched. The germline gives CDR1 KGHSH, CDR2 LQKENI. CDR3 DNA sequence: TGTGCCAGCTCACCGACAGGGTGGGAGACCCAGTACTTC. Translated, it gives CASSPTGWETQYF.

Many counts were recorded for this clonotype. The rearrangement joins TRBV2 to TRBJ2-2; unclear D gene. V shed 8 bases and J shed 6 bases, with 13 bases lying between them. The CDR3 loop spans 13 amino acids. Germline V gives CDR1 SNHLY, CDR2 FYNNEI. The CDR3 protein is CASLSPPPGELFF. For the CDR3, the DNA is TGTGCCAGCCTGAGCCCCCCACCCGGGGAGCTGTTTTTT.

This clonotype has ten or more counts. This chain links TRBV2 with TRBJ2-4, with D hard to call. The CDR3 contains 15 residues. V was clipped by 4 bases and J by 0 bases, with 10 bases between them. Per the germline V gene, CDR1 is SNHLY and CDR2 is FYNNEI. CDR3 DNA sequence: TGTGCCAGCAGTGCAGAAGTCGTAGCCAAAAACATTCAGTACTTC. This codes for CASSAEVVAKNIQYF.

There are many counts of this clonotype. V is TRBV7-9 and J is TRBJ2-7, with a possible D match to TRBD1 (6 bases). The V end was cut by 4 bases, the J end by 3 bases, with 19 bases between. Germline V gives CDR1 SEHNR, CDR2 FQNEAQ (reference sequence). The CDR3 sequence is 16 residues long. Written as DNA, the CDR3 is TGTGCCAGCAGCTCGACCGGGACACTAGACCACTACGAGCAGTACTTC. Translation: CASSSTGTLDHYEQYF.

The chain recombines TRBV28 with TRBJ2-7; TRBD2 matches at 9 bases. CDR1 MDHEN and CDR2 SYDVKM come from the germline V gene. Unmatched junction bases numbered 4, after V lost 7 bases and J lost 3 bases. There are 13 residues in the CDR3. The CDR3 loop is CASMRGGVYEQYF. The CDR3 DNA follows: TGTGCCAGCATGCGGGGGGGGGTCTACGAGCAGTACTTC.

At least ten counts were recorded for this clonotype. The rearrangement uses TRBV7-9 and TRBJ2-1; D is unclear. Trimming removed 2 bases at V and 10 bases at J, with 6 bases between. Germline V gene data show CDR1 as SEHNR and CDR2 as FQNEAQ (reference sequence). This CDR3 is built from 11 residues. The CDR3 bases are TGTGCCAGCAGCTTAAGTTGGGAGCAGTTCTTC. As protein: CASSLSWEQFF.

This clonotype was observed at least ten times. The chain uses TRBV12-3 or TRBV12-4 and TRBJ2-5; no definite D call. Trimming removed 3 bases at V and 5 bases at J, with 19 bases between. This CDR3 has 16 residues. CDR3 residues: CASSFSRGSGVETQYF. The CDR3 coding sequence is TGTGCCAGCAGTTTCAGTCGTGGATCCGGTGTCGAGACCCAGTACTTC.

The sample holds one count of this clonotype. A read error is likely here: a far larger clone is one base away. This chain links TRBV28 with TRBJ1-3; D is perhaps TRBD1 (5 bases). The CDR3 spans 17 residues. Germline V gene lookup returns CDR1 MDHEN and CDR2 SYDVKM. CDR3 DNA: TGTGCCAGCAGCAGCCCCAGACAGCCCTTCTCTGGAAACGCCATATATTTT. Protein product: CASSSPRQPFSGNAIYF.

This clonotype appeared many times. CDR3 in DNA: TGTGCCACAAAAGGGCGCAGGGCTTACGAGCAGTACTTC. Its protein is CATKGRRAYEQYF. V usage is TRBV6-2 or TRBV6-3 and J usage is TRBJ2-7; tentatively, D is TRBD1 (5 bases). Germline CDR1 reads MNHEY; CDR2 reads SVGEGT. V lost 10 bases and J 4 bases, leaving 17 bases between the germline ends. The CDR3 runs 13 residues.

This clonotype has at least ten counts. V usage is TRBV19 and J usage is TRBJ2-1, with D perhaps TRBD1 or TRBD2 (6 bases each). CDR3 size: 14 residues. Deletions cut 5 bases from V and 5 bases from J, with 13 bases between. The germline V gene encodes CDR1 LNHDA and CDR2 SQIVND (reference sequence). The CDR3 DNA reads TGTGCCAGTAGTCGGGCGGGACAAAACAATGAGCAGTTCTTC. Its protein is CASSRAGQNNEQFF.

This clonotype was found many times. The J gene is TRBJ1-1, the V gene TRBV19; 9 bases are shared with TRBD1. The CDR3 is 14 amino acids. J gave up 4 bases and V 4 bases, and 4 bases lay outside the gene matches. Germline V CDR1 and CDR2: LNHDA, SQIVND (reference sequence). The CDR3 coding sequence is TGTGCCAGTAGTAAGGGGACAGGGACCACTGAAGCTTTCTTT. Translating gives CASSKGTGTTEAFF.

This clonotype was detected ten times or more. The chain joins TRBV2 to TRBJ2-5; D call uncertain. V lost 1 base, J lost 0 bases, and 6 bases lay in between. The CDR3 is 14 amino acids. Germline lookup yields CDR1 SNHLY and CDR2 FYNNEI. The chain's CDR3 is CASSEGRNQETQYF. As DNA, the CDR3 is TGTGCCAGCAGTGAAGGGCGGAACCAAGAGACCCAGTACTTC.

This clonotype was recorded many times. V and J are TRBV20-1 and TRBJ2-2; D is unclear. V was trimmed by 4 bases and J by 3 bases, leaving 12 bases between them. CDR1 and CDR2 (germline): DFQATT, SNEGSKA (reference sequence). The CDR3 sequence is 14 residues long. DNA for the CDR3: TGCAGTGCTACTCTGGGTCAGCACACCGGGGAGCTGTTTTTT. Its protein is CSATLGQHTGELFF.

This clonotype was detected many times. The V and J genes are TRBV30 and TRBJ2-3; 7 bases align to TRBD2. Germline values: CDR1 GTSNPN, CDR2 SVGIG (reference sequence). The CDR3 consists of 12 residues. V was pared by 4 bases and J by 7 bases, with 5 bases of the junction left unmatched. CDR3 protein: CAWNPGGNTQYF. The CDR3 DNA reads as TGTGCCTGGAACCCGGGGGGAAATACGCAGTATTTT.

The genes are TRBV7-9 and TRBJ1-4; D possibly corresponds to TRBD1 (5 bases). Per the germline V gene, CDR1 is SEHNR and CDR2 is FQNEAQ (reference sequence). The CDR3 is 17 residues long. The V end was cut by 5 bases, the J end by 2 bases, with 18 bases between. Here the CDR3 reads CASSVSPRGGTNEKLFF. The CDR3 region has the DNA TGTGCCAGCAGCGTCTCTCCTCGGGGGGGGACTAATGAAAAACTGTTTTTT.

This rearrangement joins TRBV9 to TRBJ1-2; tentative D call: TRBD1 (6 bases). V dropped 7 bases and J dropped 4 bases, with 17 bases sitting between them. The CDR3 extends over 14 amino acids. Germline CDR1 is SGDLS and CDR2 is YYNGEE. CDR3 loop: CASAPVGGAYGYTF. The CDR3 nucleotides read TGTGCCAGCGCTCCCGTGGGGGGGGCCTATGGCTACACCTTC. Combining the CDR3 with reference TRBV9 and TRBJ1-2 gives the whole variable domain DSGVTQTPKHLITATGQRVTLRCSPRSGDLSVYWYQQSLDQGLQFLIQYYNGEERAKGNILERFSAQQFPDLHSELNLSSLELGDSALYFCASAPVGGAYGYTFGSGTRLTVV.

This clonotype was detected only a few times. The J gene is TRBJ2-4, the V gene TRBV29-1; no reliable D call. Deletions cut 5 bases from V and 2 bases from J, with 13 bases between. CDR3 length equals 14 residues. From germline, CDR1 is SQVTM and CDR2 ANQGSEA. The CDR3 region has the DNA TGCAGCGTTTACGGCCTGTCCCCCAAAAACATTCAGTACTTC. Translation: CSVYGLSPKNIQYF.

This clonotype was seen repeatedly, ten times or more. The CDR3 nucleotides are TGCAGCGTTGAAGTCAACACAGATACGCAGTATTTT. As protein: CSVEVNTDTQYF. V usage is TRBV29-1 and J usage is TRBJ2-3; D gene uncertain. CDR1 is SQVTM, CDR2 ANQGSEA, per germline. This CDR3 contains 12 residues. V was trimmed by 1 base and J by 2 bases, leaving 4 bases between them.

This clonotype was observed a handful of times. The chain employs TRBV19 and TRBJ2-7, with TRBD1 matching over 7 bases. V gave up 3 bases and J gave up 5 bases; unmatched junction bases: 10. Looked up from germline, CDR1 is LNHDA and CDR2 is SQIVND (reference sequence). The CDR3 runs to 15 residues. The CDR3 spells CASSIQQGLGHEQYF. CDR3 DNA sequence: TGTGCCAGTAGTATCCAACAGGGGTTAGGGCACGAGCAGTACTTC.

In its sample, this clonotype was seen many times. The chain links TRBV20-1 to TRBJ2-5, with D perhaps matching TRBD2 (6 bases). The CDR3 covers 17 residues. Trimming pared 0 bases from V and 1 base from J, leaving 18 bases between. Germline V lookup: CDR1 DFQATT, CDR2 SNEGSKA (reference sequence). Written as DNA, the CDR3 is TGCAGTGCTAGAGATATCCCCATGACTAGTCCCCAAGAGACCCAGTACTTC. Translating gives CSARDIPMTSPQETQYF.

This clonotype was seen repeatedly, ten times or more. This chain uses TRBV28 with TRBJ2-3; D remains ambiguous. The CDR3 contains 12 residues. The V and J ends lost 5 bases and 9 bases respectively, with 12 bases between them. Germline CDR1 reads MDHEN; CDR2 reads SYDVKM. This chain's CDR3 is CASSLSGPTQYF. CDR3 DNA: TGTGCCAGCAGTCTCTCGGGTCCCACGCAGTATTTT.

This clonotype was counted a few times. The chain is built from TRBV24-1 and TRBJ2-1; 8 nucleotides align to TRBD2. CDR3 length: 20 residues. Trimming removed 4 bases from V and 3 bases from J; junction bases left unmatched: 19. From germline, CDR1 is KGHDR and CDR2 SFDVKD. This chain's CDR3 is CATSDPPGPGTSSNYNEQFF. CDR3 nucleotides: TGTGCCACCAGTGACCCCCCGGGCCCAGGGACTAGTTCCAACTACAATGAGCAGTTCTTC.

The table lists this clonotype with a few counts. This chain connects TRBV6-5 to TRBJ1-2; TRBD1 aligns across 7 bases. This CDR3 is built from 15 residues. Germline trimming cut 2 bases from V and 7 bases from J; bases unmatched to any gene: 10. CDR1 and CDR2 from the germline V gene are MNHEY and SVGAGI. The CDR3 sequence: CASSYGTTGRSGYTF. The CDR3 nucleotides read TGTGCCAGCAGTTACGGAACGACAGGGCGAAGTGGCTACACCTTC.

This clonotype was counted at least ten times. The DNA of the CDR3 is TGTGCCAGCAGCCCAGAACAGGGGGCCTCGGAGACCCAGTACTTC. It encodes CASSPEQGASETQYF. The rearrangement uses TRBV3-1 and TRBJ2-5; 9 nucleotides agree with TRBD1. CDR1 LGHDT and CDR2 YNNKEL come from the germline V gene (reference sequence). The CDR3 consists of 15 residues. The junction had 8 bases not matched to a gene; V was cut back by 4 bases and J by 5 bases.

Turning to this clonotype: Germline and junction disagree at one end, which may indicate a read error. V and J are TRBV11-2 and TRBJ2-7; D remains ambiguous. This CDR3 has 11 amino acids. Germline lookup yields CDR1 SGHAT and CDR2 FQNNGV. CDR3 sequence: CACSVFDEQYF. The CDR3 DNA is TGTGCCTGCAGCGTCTTCGACGAGCAGTACTTC.

The table lists this clonotype with a few counts. The genes are TRBV20-1 and TRBJ2-3, with TRBD2 matching 11 bases. Germline CDR1 and CDR2: DFQATT and SNEGSKA (reference sequence). The CDR3 runs 17 residues. The V segment lost 0 bases and the J segment 2 bases; nucleotides outside the gene matches: 7. The CDR3 bases are TGCAGTGCTAGAGATCCGCGACTAGCGGGAAACACAGATACGCAGTATTTT. This codes for CSARDPRLAGNTDTQYF.

This clonotype was seen at least ten times. The rearrangement uses TRBV2 and TRBJ2-5; 9 bases match TRBD1. The germline gives CDR1 SNHLY, CDR2 FYNNEI. The J segment lost 2 bases and the V segment lost 10 bases, leaving 11 bases of the junction unmatched. This CDR3 is built from 15 residues. CDR3 protein: CATVKQGARQETQYF. Written as DNA, the CDR3 is TGTGCCACCGTTAAACAGGGGGCTCGTCAAGAGACCCAGTACTTC.

This clonotype has ten or more counts. As DNA, the CDR3 is TGTGCCAGCAGCTTAGGGGGGAGGGCCAGGGTTGAGCAGTTCTTC. Protein product: CASSLGGRARVEQFF. The chain joins TRBV7-2 to TRBJ2-1; 7 bases agree with TRBD2. This CDR3 comprises 15 residues. Germline V gives CDR1 SGHTA, CDR2 FQGNSA. Unmatched junction bases numbered 9, after V lost 1 base and J lost 9 bases.

This clonotype was counted at least ten times. V is TRBV12-3 or TRBV12-4 and J is TRBJ1-5; 9 bases are a match to TRBD1. There are 13 residues in the CDR3. V shed 5 bases and J 8 bases; nucleotides not matched to a gene: 4. CDR3 nucleotide sequence: TGTGCCAGCAGTCCTCGGGACAGGGAGCCCCAGCATTTT. Translating it yields CASSPRDREPQHF.

This clonotype was detected ten times or more. The chain has TRBV24-1 and TRBJ2-5, with D perhaps assigned TRBD1 or TRBD2 (6 bases each). Trimming cost V 7 bases and J 4 bases, with 12 bases left between them. Germline V gene sequence: CDR1 KGHDR, CDR2 SFDVKD. CDR3 size: 13 residues. The CDR3 loop reads CATSAQGGETQYF. As DNA, the CDR3 is TGTGCCACCAGCGCACAGGGAGGAGAGACCCAGTACTTC.